This T cell receptor beta chain was documented in a study of early T cells in non-severe SARS-CoV-2 infection. TCRdb itself ran the 5' RACE reads through MiXCR, one entry per CDR3 protein. Among around 81,000 distinct CDR3 sequences listed, around 14% were seen once. General study findings and limits: CD4 and private specificities were missed by VDJdb matching, which favored anti-spike CD8 responses.

V lost 2 bases and J lost 1, with 5 bases in between. The CDR3 loop spans 13 amino acids. The germline V gene has CDR1 KGHSH and CDR2 LQKENI. The sample holds a few counts of this clonotype. Antigen unknown. This receptor was taken from an adult who was a healthcare worker with PCR-confirmed SARS-CoV-2 infection or an uninfected control (not recorded which). This sequence joins TRBV18 and TRBJ2-5; D is unclear. Material for sequencing was whole blood. Written as DNA, the CDR3 is TGTGCCAGCTCACCAAGTGGCCAAGAGACCCAGTACTTC. Its protein is CASSPSGQETQYF.